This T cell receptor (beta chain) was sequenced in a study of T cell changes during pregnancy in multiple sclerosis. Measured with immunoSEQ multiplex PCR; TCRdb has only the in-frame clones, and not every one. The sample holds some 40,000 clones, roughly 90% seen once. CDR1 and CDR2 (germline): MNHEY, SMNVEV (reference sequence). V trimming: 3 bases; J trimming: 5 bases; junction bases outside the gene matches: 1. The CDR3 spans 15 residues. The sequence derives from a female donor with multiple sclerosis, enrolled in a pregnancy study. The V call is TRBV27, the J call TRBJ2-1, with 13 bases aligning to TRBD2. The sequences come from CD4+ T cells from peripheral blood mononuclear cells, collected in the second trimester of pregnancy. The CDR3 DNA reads TGTGCCAGCAGTTTCGGGACTAGCGGGAACAATGAGCAGTTCTTC. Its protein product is CASSFGTSGNNEQFF.